These 30 T cell receptor beta chains were all obtained from the same sample, sequenced in a study of PD-L1 blockade in urothelial cancer. Repertoires were generated with immunoSEQ multiplex PCR, while TCRdb's copy carries only in-frame clones and drops some. The sample lists tens of thousands of clones, 81% seen once, with 3.2% in the top ten. The time point is: pretreatment peripheral blood. Sequencing used PBMCs, obtained around atezolizumab (anti-PD-L1) treatment. All receptors derive from a man between 65 and 79 years old with urothelial cancer.

This chain uses TRBV18 with TRBJ1-1; 12 bases are shared with TRBD1. Germline V gives CDR1 KGHSH, CDR2 LQKENI. V shed 6 bases, J shed 2 bases, and the junction held 1 base outside the gene matches. This CDR3 has 14 residues. The chain's CDR3 is CASSGQGANTEAFF. In DNA form, the CDR3 reads TGTGCCAGCTCGGGACAGGGGGCTAACACTGAAGCTTTCTTT.

The rearrangement links TRBV5-8 to TRBJ2-1; 10 bases agree with TRBD1. Per germline, CDR1 SGHTS and CDR2 YDEGEE. This CDR3 spans 14 amino acids. The V segment lost 3 bases and the J segment 7 bases; nucleotides outside the gene matches: 4. In nucleotides, the CDR3 is TGTGCCAGCAGCTGGGGACAGGGGTTAAATGAGCAGTTCTTC. Amino acids: CASSWGQGLNEQFF.

J is TRBJ2-1 and V is TRBV2; D may be TRBD1 (6 bases). V lost 7 bases and J lost 3, with 13 bases in between. In germline, CDR1 is SNHLY, CDR2 FYNNEI. The CDR3 is 14 residues long. For the CDR3, the DNA is TGTGCCAGCAAGAAGGGGGACGGCTACAATGAGCAGTTCTTC. It specifies CASKKGDGYNEQFF.

This clone came up once. The chain recombines TRBV5-1 with TRBJ2-1, with TRBD1 matching 8 bases. After removal of 1 base from V and 10 bases from J, the junction contained 7 bases not matched to a gene. Germline-derived CDR1 and CDR2 are SGHRS and YFSETQ. This CDR3 has 14 amino acids. The CDR3 DNA is TGCGCCAGCAGCTTGCGGGGACAGGAGTTCGAGCAGTTCTTC. This translates into CASSLRGQEFEQFF.

The CDR3 protein is CASSLVGPSGGYTF. The DNA of the CDR3 is TGCGCCAGCAGCTTGGTCGGGCCTTCGGGGGGCTACACCTTC. This rearrangement joins TRBV5-1 to TRBJ1-2; D gene ambiguous. Germline values: CDR1 SGHRS, CDR2 YFSETQ. This CDR3 has 14 residues. Between the trimmed V and J ends, which lost 0 bases and 8 bases, there was a span of 14 bases.

The chain has TRBV19 and TRBJ2-1; 10 positions agree with TRBD2. Germline-derived CDR1 and CDR2 are LNHDA and SQIVND (reference sequence). V was pared by 8 bases and J by 2 bases, with 9 bases of the junction left unmatched. This CDR3 has 16 amino acids. The chain's CDR3 is CASEPRLAGTYNEQFF. The CDR3 region has the DNA TGTGCCAGTGAACCCCGACTAGCGGGTACCTACAATGAGCAGTTCTTC.

Only a few counts were recorded for this clone. The rearrangement uses TRBV29-1 and TRBJ2-1; the D gene is possibly TRBD2 (5 bases). Germline V gene lookup returns CDR1 SQVTM and CDR2 ANQGSEA. V lost 2 bases and J 8 bases, leaving 7 bases between the germline ends. The CDR3 has 11 amino acids. The CDR3 nucleotides are TGCAGCGTTGAATCGGGGTATGAGCAGTTCTTC. Protein product: CSVESGYEQFF.

CDR3 coding DNA: TGTGCCAGCAGCGTAAACAGGGTCCAGGAGCAGTTCTTC. Translating gives CASSVNRVQEQFF. The V and J genes are TRBV11-3 and TRBJ2-1, with TRBD1 as a possible D gene (6 bases). Per germline, CDR1 SGHNT and CDR2 YENEEA. This CDR3 has 13 amino acids. With 5 bases removed from V and 10 bases from J, the gap between germline ends came to 15 bases.

The genes are TRBV10-3 and TRBJ2-3; D is possibly TRBD1 (5 bases). From germline, CDR1 is ENHRY and CDR2 SYGVKD. The CDR3 covers 13 residues. V was trimmed by 2 bases and J by 7 bases, leaving 10 bases between them. CDR3 protein: CAISEGQWNTQYF. DNA of the CDR3: TGTGCCATCAGTGAGGGACAATGGAATACGCAGTATTTT.

In its sample, this clone was seen a few times. Its ends do not fully match the called genes, so a read error is possible. The chain uses TRBV2 and TRBJ1-3; a possible D gene is TRBD1 (5 bases). The germline V gene encodes CDR1 SNHLY and CDR2 FYNNEI. CDR3 length equals 12 residues. DNA for the CDR3: TGTGCCAGCAGCCAAGAAGAGCGGGACCAAGCTTTT. Protein: CASSQEERDQAF.

V is TRBV11-2 and J is TRBJ2-7; TRBD1 matches 11 bases. The CDR3 runs 14 residues. Germline assignment: CDR1 SGHAT and CDR2 FQNNGV. V lost 6 bases and J lost 4; bases outside the gene matches: 5. CDR3 in amino acids: CASSRTGGEYEQYF. The DNA for the CDR3 is TGTGCCAGCAGTCGGACAGGGGGCGAGTACGAGCAGTACTTC.

The chain joins TRBV27 to TRBJ2-5, with D hard to call. There are 15 residues in the CDR3. V dropped 0 bases and J dropped 8 bases, with 16 bases sitting between them. Germline-derived CDR1 and CDR2 are MNHEY and SMNVEV (reference sequence). The chain's CDR3 is CASSLSGSLEGTQYF. As DNA, the CDR3 is TGTGCCAGCAGTTTATCCGGGTCTCTGGAAGGCACCCAGTACTTC.

The chain combines TRBV5-8 with TRBJ1-5; TRBD1 is a possible D gene (5 bases). CDR3 length equals 14 residues. Per the germline V gene, CDR1 is SGHTS and CDR2 is YDEGEE. Trimming left V 2 bases short and J 11 bases short, with 17 bases between. Here the CDR3 DNA reads TGTGCCAGCAGCTTTGGGACCGGGGGTCGGGCCCAGCATTTT. Its protein product is CASSFGTGGRAQHF.

The genes are TRBV4-2 and TRBJ2-2; D perhaps matches TRBD1 (6 bases). From germline, CDR1 is LGHNA and CDR2 YNFKEQ. Trimming took off 1 base at V and 1 base at J, with 10 bases between the two ends. The CDR3 is made up of 16 amino acids. CDR3 DNA: TGTGCCAGCAGCCAAGTACGAGGGGGGAACACCGGGGAGCTGTTTTTT. This gives the protein CASSQVRGGNTGELFF.

This chain uses TRBV5-1 with TRBJ2-3; D uncertain. This CDR3 spans 13 amino acids. The V gene's germline CDR1 is SGHRS and CDR2 YFSETQ. Between the trimmed V and J ends, which lost 6 bases and 0 bases, there was a span of 8 bases. The CDR3 DNA reads TGCGCCAGCACTCGAGCTAGCACAGATACGCAGTATTTT. Residues: CASTRASTDTQYF.

The genes are TRBV27 and TRBJ2-7; 7 bases line up with TRBD2. The V and J ends lost 4 bases and 1 base, in that order; junction bases with no gene match: 4. Germline-derived CDR1 and CDR2 are MNHEY and SMNVEV (reference sequence). The CDR3 is 14 amino acids. The CDR3 region is CASSSASGSYEQYF. The CDR3 DNA is TGTGCCAGCAGTTCGGCTAGCGGTTCCTACGAGCAGTACTTC.

The chain couples TRBV6-1 to TRBJ1-1; D is undetermined. Between the trimmed V and J ends, which lost 6 bases and 4 bases, there was a span of 12 bases. CDR1 and CDR2 from the germline V gene are MNHNS and SASEGT. The CDR3 is made up of 13 amino acids. The CDR3, as DNA: TGTGCCAGCAGCGCCTTAGAATCCACTGAAGCTTTCTTT. Its translation: CASSALESTEAFF.

This clone was detected only once. The chain joins TRBV5-1 to TRBJ2-7; D ambiguous. The CDR3 consists of 12 residues. Per germline, CDR1 SGHRS and CDR2 YFSETQ. Trimming removed 3 bases from V and 3 bases from J, with 7 bases in between. The CDR3 loop is CASSSEIYEQYF. The CDR3 nucleotides are TGCGCCAGCAGCTCCGAGATCTACGAGCAGTACTTC.

A few counts support this clone. The chain carries TRBV7-8 and TRBJ2-7; perhaps TRBD2 as D (6 bases). CDR1 is SGHVS, CDR2 FQNEAQ, per germline. V lost 6 bases to trimming and J lost 1 base, with 10 bases between them. The CDR3 is 13 amino acids. The CDR3 region has the DNA TGTGCCAGCAGACCGACTAGGTCCTACGAGCAGTACTTC. It translates to CASRPTRSYEQYF. Based on the CDR3 plus reference TRBV7-8 and TRBJ2-7, the full variable domain is GAGVSQSPRYKVAKRGQDVALRCDPISGHVSLFWYQQALGQGPEFLTYFQNEAQLDKSGLPSDRFFAERPEGSVSTLKIQRTQQEDSAVYLCASRPTRSYEQYFGPGTRLTVT.

CDR3 bases: TGTGCCAGCAGCTTGAGGGACTTGAACACTGAAGCTTTCTTT. This encodes CASSLRDLNTEAFF. V gene TRBV11-2 combines with J gene TRBJ1-1, with D maybe TRBD1 (5 bases). The V gene's germline CDR1 is SGHAT and CDR2 FQNNGV. Trimming shortened V by 3 bases and J by 0 bases, and 8 bases separated the two germline ends. The CDR3 has 14 residues.

The rearrangement joins TRBV7-9 to TRBJ2-2; possibly TRBD1 for D (6 bases). There are 16 residues in the CDR3. The V end lost 1 base, the J end lost 5 bases, and 14 bases lay between the germline ends. The V gene's germline CDR1 is SEHNR and CDR2 FQNEAQ (reference sequence). CDR3 bases: TGTGCCAGCAGCTTAGACAGGGCGATGCGAACCGGGGAGCTGTTTTTT. Translation gives CASSLDRAMRTGELFF.

J is TRBJ2-7 and V is TRBV30; possibly TRBD1 for D (6 bases). Trimming removed 4 bases from V and 2 bases from J, with 15 bases in between. The CDR3 runs to 14 residues. Germline V lookup: CDR1 GTSNPN, CDR2 SVGIG (reference sequence). Written as DNA, the CDR3 is TGTGCCTGGAAAACCGGGACATTAACCTACGAGCAGTACTTC. This sequence encodes CAWKTGTLTYEQYF. Full variable domain (outside the CDR3, taken from reference TRBV30 and TRBJ2-7): SQTIHQWPATLVQPVGSPLSLECTVEGTSNPNLYWYRQAAGRGLQLLFYSVGIGQISSEVPQNLSASRPQDRQFILSSKKLLLSDSGFYLCAWKTGTLTYEQYFGPGTRLTVT.

This chain uses TRBV7-9 with TRBJ2-2; a possible D gene is TRBD2 (6 bases). The CDR3 covers 14 residues. From germline, CDR1 is SEHNR and CDR2 FQNEAQ (reference sequence). The V end was cut by 4 bases, the J end by 4 bases, with 10 bases between. The CDR3 loop reads CASSSTRITGELFF. As DNA, the CDR3 is TGTGCCAGCAGCTCGACTAGAATCACCGGGGAGCTGTTTTTT.

V is TRBV19 and J is TRBJ2-1, with 8 bases lining up with TRBD2. The CDR3 is made up of 17 amino acids. Trimming at V came to 7 bases and at J to 1 base, leaving 12 bases not matched to a gene. CDR1 and CDR2 (germline): LNHDA, SQIVND (reference sequence). The DNA for the CDR3 is TGTGCCAGTACCACTTTAGAGGCGGGAGGTTCCTACAATGAGCAGTTCTTC. This translates into CASTTLEAGGSYNEQFF.

This chain uses TRBV28 with TRBJ1-5, with 7 bases fitting TRBD1. The CDR3 extends over 15 amino acids. CDR1 is MDHEN and CDR2 is SYDVKM in the germline V gene. V shed 1 base and J 4 bases; nucleotides not matched to a gene: 4. CDR3 in amino acids: CASSLSDRYNQPQHF. DNA for the CDR3: TGTGCCAGCAGTTTATCGGACAGGTATAATCAGCCCCAGCATTTT.

V usage is TRBV6-1 and J usage is TRBJ2-1, with TRBD1 as a possible D gene (5 bases). Per the germline V gene, CDR1 is MNHNS and CDR2 is SASEGT. Trimming left V 5 bases short and J 8 bases short, with 10 bases between. The CDR3 extends over 12 amino acids. CDR3 residues: CASSLWGDEQFF. As DNA, the CDR3 is TGTGCCAGCAGTCTGTGGGGCGATGAGCAGTTCTTC.

The V call is TRBV11-3, the J call TRBJ2-1, with D perhaps matching TRBD1 (6 bases). The germline CDR1 and CDR2 sequences are SGHNT and YENEEA. Deletions cut 1 base from V and 9 bases from J, with 19 bases between. The CDR3 loop spans 16 amino acids. The CDR3 spells CASSLGGLAGDTEQFF. CDR3 DNA sequence: TGTGCCAGCAGCTTAGGGGGGCTAGCTGGGGACACTGAGCAGTTCTTC.

The rearrangement links TRBV27 to TRBJ2-3, with TRBD2 matching over 10 bases. The CDR3 sequence is 18 residues long. The V gene's germline CDR1 is MNHEY and CDR2 SMNVEV (reference sequence). V dropped 1 base and J dropped 0; count of bases not matched to a gene: 7. CDR3: CASSLFSSGRISTDTQYF. CDR3 sequence (DNA): TGTGCCAGCAGTTTATTCTCTAGCGGGAGAATAAGCACAGATACGCAGTATTTT.

The V gene is TRBV4-1, the J gene TRBJ2-7; 13 positions agree with TRBD2. The CDR3 loop spans 18 amino acids. V was pared by 0 bases and J by 6 bases, with 11 bases of the junction left unmatched. Per germline, CDR1 MGHRA and CDR2 YSYEKL. The CDR3 nucleotides are TGCGCCAGCAGCCAAGATACACTAGCGGGAGGGGTAGAGACCGAGCAGTACTTC. The encoded protein is CASSQDTLAGGVETEQYF.

V is TRBV6-6 and J is TRBJ2-7; D might be TRBD2 (5 bases). The CDR3 totals 15 residues. Per the germline V gene, CDR1 is MNHNY and CDR2 is SVGAGI (reference sequence). The V gene lost 2 bases and the J gene lost 6 bases, with 17 bases spanning the gap. The CDR3 bases are TGTGCCAGCAGTTACGGTACCCCGGGGAGCGGCGAGCAGTACTTC. Translating gives CASSYGTPGSGEQYF.